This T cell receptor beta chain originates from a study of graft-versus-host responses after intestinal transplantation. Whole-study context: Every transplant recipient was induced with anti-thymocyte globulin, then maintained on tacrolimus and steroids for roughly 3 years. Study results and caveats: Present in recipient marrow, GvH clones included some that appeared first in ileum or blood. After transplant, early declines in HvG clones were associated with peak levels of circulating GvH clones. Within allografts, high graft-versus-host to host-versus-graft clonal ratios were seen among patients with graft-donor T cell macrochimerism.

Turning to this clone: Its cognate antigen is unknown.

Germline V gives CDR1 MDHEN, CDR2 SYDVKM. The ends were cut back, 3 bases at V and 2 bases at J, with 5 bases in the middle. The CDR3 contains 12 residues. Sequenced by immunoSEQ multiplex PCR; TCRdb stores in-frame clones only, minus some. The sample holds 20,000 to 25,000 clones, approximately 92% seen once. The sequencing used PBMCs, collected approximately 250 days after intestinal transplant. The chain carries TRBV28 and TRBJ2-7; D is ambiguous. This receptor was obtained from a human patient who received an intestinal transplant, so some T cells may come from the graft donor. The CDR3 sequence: CASSFLPYEQYF. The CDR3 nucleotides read TGTGCCAGCAGTTTCCTTCCCTACGAGCAGTACTTC.